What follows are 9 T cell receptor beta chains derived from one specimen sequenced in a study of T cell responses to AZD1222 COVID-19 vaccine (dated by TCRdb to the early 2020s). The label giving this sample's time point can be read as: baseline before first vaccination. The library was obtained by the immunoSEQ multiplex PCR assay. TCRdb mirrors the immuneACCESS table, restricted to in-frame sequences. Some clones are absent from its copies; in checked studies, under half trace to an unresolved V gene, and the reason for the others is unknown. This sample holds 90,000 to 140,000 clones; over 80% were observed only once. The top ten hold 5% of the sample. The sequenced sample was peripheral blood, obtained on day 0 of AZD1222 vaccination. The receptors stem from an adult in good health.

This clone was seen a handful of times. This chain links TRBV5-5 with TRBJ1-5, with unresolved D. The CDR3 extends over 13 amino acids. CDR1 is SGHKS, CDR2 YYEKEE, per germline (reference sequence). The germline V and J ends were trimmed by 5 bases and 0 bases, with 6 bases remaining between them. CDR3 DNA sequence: TGTGCCAGCAGTAAGTATAGCAATCAGCCCCAGCATTTT. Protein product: CASSKYSNQPQHF.

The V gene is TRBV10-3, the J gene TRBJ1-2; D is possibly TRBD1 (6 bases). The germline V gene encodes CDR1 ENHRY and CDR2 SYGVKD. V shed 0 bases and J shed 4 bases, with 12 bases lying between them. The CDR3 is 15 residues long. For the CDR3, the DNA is TGTGCCATCAGTGAGTCGCAACAGGGAATCTATGGCTACACCTTC. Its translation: CAISESQQGIYGYTF.

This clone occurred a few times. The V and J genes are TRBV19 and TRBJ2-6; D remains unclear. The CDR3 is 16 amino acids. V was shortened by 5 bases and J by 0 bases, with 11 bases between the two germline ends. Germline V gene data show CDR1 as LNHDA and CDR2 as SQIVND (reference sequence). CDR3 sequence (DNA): TGTGCCAGTAGTCCCCGGGTCGACTCTGGGGCCAACGTCCTGACTTTC. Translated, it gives CASSPRVDSGANVLTF.

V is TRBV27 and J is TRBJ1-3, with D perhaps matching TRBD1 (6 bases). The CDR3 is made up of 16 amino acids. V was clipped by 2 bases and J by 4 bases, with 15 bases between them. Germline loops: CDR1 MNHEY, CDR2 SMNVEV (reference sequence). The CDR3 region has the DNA TGTGCCAGCAGTTTAATTCCAGGGGTCGGGGGAAACACCATATATTTT. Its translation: CASSLIPGVGGNTIYF.

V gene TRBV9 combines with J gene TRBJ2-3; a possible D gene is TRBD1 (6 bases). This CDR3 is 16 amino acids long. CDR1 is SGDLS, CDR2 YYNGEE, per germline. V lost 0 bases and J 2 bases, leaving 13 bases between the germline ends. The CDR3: CASSVVARGNTDTQYF. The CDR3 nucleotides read TGTGCCAGCAGCGTAGTTGCCAGGGGTAACACAGATACGCAGTATTTT.

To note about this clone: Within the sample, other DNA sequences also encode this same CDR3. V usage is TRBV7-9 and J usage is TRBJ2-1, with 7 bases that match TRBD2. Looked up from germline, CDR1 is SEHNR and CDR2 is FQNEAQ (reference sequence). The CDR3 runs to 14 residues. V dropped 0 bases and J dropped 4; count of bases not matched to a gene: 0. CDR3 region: CASSLAGGYNEQFF. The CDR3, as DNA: TGTGCCAGCAGCTTAGCGGGGGGGTACAATGAGCAGTTCTTC. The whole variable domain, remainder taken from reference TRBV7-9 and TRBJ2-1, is DTGVSQNPRHKITKRGQNVTFRCDPISEHNRLYWYRQTLGQGPEFLTYFQNEAQLEKSRLLSDRFSAERPKGSFSTLEIQRTEQGDSAMYLCASSLAGGYNEQFFGPGTRLTVL.

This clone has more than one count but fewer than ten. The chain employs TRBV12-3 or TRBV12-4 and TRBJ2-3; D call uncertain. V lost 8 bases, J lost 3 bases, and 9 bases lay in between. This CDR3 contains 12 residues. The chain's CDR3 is CASAVVTDTQYF. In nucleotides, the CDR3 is TGTGCCAGCGCAGTAGTGACAGATACGCAGTATTTT.

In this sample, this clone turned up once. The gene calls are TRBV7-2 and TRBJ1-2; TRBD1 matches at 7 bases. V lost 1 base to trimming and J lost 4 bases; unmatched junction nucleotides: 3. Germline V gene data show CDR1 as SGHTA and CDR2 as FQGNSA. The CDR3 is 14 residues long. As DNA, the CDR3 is TGTGCCAGCAGCTTAGGGGGACAGTTCTATGGCTACACCTTC. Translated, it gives CASSLGGQFYGYTF.

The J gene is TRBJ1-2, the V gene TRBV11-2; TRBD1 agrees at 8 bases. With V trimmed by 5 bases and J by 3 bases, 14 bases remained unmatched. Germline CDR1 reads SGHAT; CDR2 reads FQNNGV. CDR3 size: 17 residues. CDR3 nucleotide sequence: TGTGCCAGCAGCCCGAGCGGGGCAGGGGGCGCTTACTATGGCTACACCTTC. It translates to CASSPSGAGGAYYGYTF.